This entry lists 8 T cell receptor beta chains sequenced from one sample in a study of T-cell reconstitution after alpha-beta-depleted transplantation in children. TCRbeta library preparation incorporated unique molecular identifiers. TCRdb redid the calling of the PCR reads with MiXCR, one entry per CDR3 protein. The sample consists of a few hundred thousand distinct CDR3 sequences, about 9.5% of them appearing once. The material sequenced was PBMCs from the stem cell graft donor, taken from the stem cell graft. The receptors here all came from a human donor who donated a stem cell graft to a child with acute lymphoblastic leukemia.

This sequence joins TRBV5-1 and TRBJ2-6; D gene ambiguous. V lost 4 bases and J 3 bases, leaving 8 bases between the germline ends. Germline CDR1 reads SGHRS; CDR2 reads YFSETQ. This CDR3 spans 14 amino acids. The CDR3 sequence is CASSRISGANVLTF. The CDR3 DNA reads TGCGCCAGCAGCCGAATCAGTGGGGCCAACGTCCTGACTTTC. The whole variable domain, filled in from reference TRBV5-1 and TRBJ2-6, reads KAGVTQTPRYLIKTRGQQVTLSCSPISGHRSVSWYQQTPGQGLQFLFEYFSETQRNKGNFPGRFSGRQFSNSRSEMNVSTLELGDSALYLCASSRISGANVLTFGAGSRLTVL.

The sample holds many counts of this clonotype. The V call is TRBV11-2, the J call TRBJ2-4; a possible D gene is TRBD1 (6 bases). Germline lookup yields CDR1 SGHAT and CDR2 FQNNGV. The germline V and J ends were trimmed by 1 base and 2 bases, with 12 bases remaining between them. The CDR3 is 16 amino acids. The CDR3 protein is CASSLVLTGTKNIQYF. CDR3 DNA: TGTGCCAGCAGCTTAGTTTTGACAGGAACCAAAAACATTCAGTACTTC. The full variable domain, its missing parts supplied by reference TRBV11-2 and TRBJ2-4, is EAGVAQSPRYKIIEKRQSVAFWCNPISGHATLYWYQQILGQGPKLLIQFQNNGVVDDSQLPKDRFSAERLKGVDSTLKIQPAKLEDSAVYLCASSLVLTGTKNIQYFGAGTRLSVL.

This clonotype came up many times. The genes are TRBV12-3 or TRBV12-4 and TRBJ1-3; a possible D gene is TRBD1 (5 bases). The CDR3 is 14 amino acids. Trimming removed 5 bases from V and 9 bases from J, with 17 bases in between. CDR3 amino acids: CASSRAQGESTIYF. The DNA of the CDR3 is TGTGCCAGCAGTCGAGCGCAGGGAGAGAGCACCATATATTTT.

This clonotype was seen ten or more times. V gene TRBV27 combines with J gene TRBJ2-7; 9 bases map to TRBD2. There are 16 residues in the CDR3. Trimming removed 4 bases from V and 0 bases from J; junction bases left unmatched: 7. CDR1 MNHEY and CDR2 SMNVEV come from the germline V gene (reference sequence). The CDR3 loop reads CASSSPTSGSSYEQYF. CDR3 in DNA: TGTGCCAGCAGTTCCCCGACTAGCGGCAGCTCCTACGAGCAGTACTTC.

In this sample, this clonotype turned up a few times. This rearrangement joins TRBV19 to TRBJ1-5, with 7 bases fitting TRBD1. This CDR3 region has 13 residues. Germline assignment: CDR1 LNHDA and CDR2 SQIVND (reference sequence). V dropped 7 bases and J dropped 3; count of bases not matched to a gene: 3. The chain's CDR3 is CASIDRANQPQHF. CDR3 DNA: TGTGCCAGTATAGACAGGGCCAATCAGCCCCAGCATTTT.

The table lists this clonotype with a few counts. The V and J genes are TRBV12-3 or TRBV12-4 and TRBJ2-1; D remains unclear. There are 15 residues in the CDR3. The V gene lost 2 bases and the J gene lost 0 bases, with 8 bases spanning the gap. The CDR3 is CASSLRPSSYNEQFF. The CDR3, as DNA: TGTGCCAGCAGTTTACGTCCGAGCTCCTACAATGAGCAGTTCTTC.

Only a few counts were recorded for this clonotype. This chain uses TRBV9 with TRBJ2-3; D ambiguous. There are 14 residues in the CDR3. With 3 bases removed from V and 2 bases from J, the gap between germline ends came to 10 bases. The germline gives CDR1 SGDLS, CDR2 YYNGEE. CDR3 coding DNA: TGTGCCAGCAGCGAAAGCACCTTCACAGATACGCAGTATTTT. It yields the protein CASSESTFTDTQYF.

This clonotype was seen more than once but under ten times. The gene calls are TRBV10-3 and TRBJ1-4, with 8 bases identical to TRBD1. The CDR3 extends over 15 amino acids. V shed 6 bases and J 6 bases; nucleotides not matched to a gene: 9. Per germline, CDR1 ENHRY and CDR2 SYGVKD. In DNA form, the CDR3 reads TGTGCCATCAGGGCTACAGGGGGATCGGATGAAAAACTGTTTTTT. This encodes CAIRATGGSDEKLFF.